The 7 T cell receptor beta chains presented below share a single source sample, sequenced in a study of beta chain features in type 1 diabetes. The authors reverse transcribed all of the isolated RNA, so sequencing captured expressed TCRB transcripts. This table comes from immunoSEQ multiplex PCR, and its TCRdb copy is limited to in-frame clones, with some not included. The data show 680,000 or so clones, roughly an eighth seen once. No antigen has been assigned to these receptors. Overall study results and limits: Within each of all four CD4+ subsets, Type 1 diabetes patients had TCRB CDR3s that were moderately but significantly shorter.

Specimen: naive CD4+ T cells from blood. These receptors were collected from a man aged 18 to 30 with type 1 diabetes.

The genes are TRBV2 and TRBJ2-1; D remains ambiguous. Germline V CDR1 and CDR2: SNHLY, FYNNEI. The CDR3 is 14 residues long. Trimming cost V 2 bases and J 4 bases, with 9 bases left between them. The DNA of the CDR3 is TGTGCCAGCAGTGAATTACAGTCTTACAATGAGCAGTTCTTC. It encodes CASSELQSYNEQFF.

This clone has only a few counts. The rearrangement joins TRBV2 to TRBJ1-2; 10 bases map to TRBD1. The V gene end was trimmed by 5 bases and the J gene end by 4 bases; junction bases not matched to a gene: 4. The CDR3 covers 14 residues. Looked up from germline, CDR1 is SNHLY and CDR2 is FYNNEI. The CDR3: CASSRQGASYGYTF. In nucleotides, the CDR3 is TGTGCCAGCAGTAGACAGGGGGCAAGCTATGGCTACACCTTC.

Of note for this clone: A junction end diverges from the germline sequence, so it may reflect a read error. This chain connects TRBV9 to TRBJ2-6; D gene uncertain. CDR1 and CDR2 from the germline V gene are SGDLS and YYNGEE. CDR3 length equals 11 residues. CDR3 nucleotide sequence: TGTGCCAGCAGTGTAGGGAATGCGCTGACTTTC. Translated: CASSVGNALTF.

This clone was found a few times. In DNA, the CDR3 is TGTGGGGCGGCGGGAACCTTCTCTGGAAACACCATATATTTT. It is translated as CGAAGTFSGNTIYF. V usage is TRBV7-2 and J usage is TRBJ1-3; D remains unclear. The CDR3 loop spans 14 amino acids. Germline loops: CDR1 SGHTA, CDR2 FQGNSA.

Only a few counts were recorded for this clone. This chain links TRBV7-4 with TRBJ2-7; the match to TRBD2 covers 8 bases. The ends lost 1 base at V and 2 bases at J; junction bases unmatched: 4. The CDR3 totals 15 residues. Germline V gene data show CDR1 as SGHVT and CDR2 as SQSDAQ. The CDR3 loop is CASSLELAAPYEQYF. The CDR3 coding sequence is TGTGCCAGCAGCTTAGAACTAGCGGCACCCTACGAGCAGTACTTC.

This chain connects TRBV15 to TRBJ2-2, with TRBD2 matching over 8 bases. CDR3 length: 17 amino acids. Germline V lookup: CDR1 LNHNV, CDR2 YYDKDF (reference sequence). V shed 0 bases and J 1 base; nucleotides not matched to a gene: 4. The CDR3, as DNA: TGTGCCACCAGCAGAGATAGCGGGGCCCTGAACACCGGGGAGCTGTTTTTT. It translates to CATSRDSGALNTGELFF. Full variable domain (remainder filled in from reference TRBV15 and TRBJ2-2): DAMVIQNPRYQVTQFGKPVTLSCSQTLNHNVMYWYQQKSSQAPKLLFHYYDKDFNNEADTPDNFQSRRPNTSFCFLDIRSPGLGDTAMYLCATSRDSGALNTGELFFGEGSRLTVL.

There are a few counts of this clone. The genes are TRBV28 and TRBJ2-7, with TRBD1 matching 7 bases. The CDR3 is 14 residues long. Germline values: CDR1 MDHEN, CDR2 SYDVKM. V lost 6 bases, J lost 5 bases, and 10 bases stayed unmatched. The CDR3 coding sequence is TGTGCCAGCAGCGCACAGACAGGGACCGACGAGCAGTACTTC. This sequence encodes CASSAQTGTDEQYF.